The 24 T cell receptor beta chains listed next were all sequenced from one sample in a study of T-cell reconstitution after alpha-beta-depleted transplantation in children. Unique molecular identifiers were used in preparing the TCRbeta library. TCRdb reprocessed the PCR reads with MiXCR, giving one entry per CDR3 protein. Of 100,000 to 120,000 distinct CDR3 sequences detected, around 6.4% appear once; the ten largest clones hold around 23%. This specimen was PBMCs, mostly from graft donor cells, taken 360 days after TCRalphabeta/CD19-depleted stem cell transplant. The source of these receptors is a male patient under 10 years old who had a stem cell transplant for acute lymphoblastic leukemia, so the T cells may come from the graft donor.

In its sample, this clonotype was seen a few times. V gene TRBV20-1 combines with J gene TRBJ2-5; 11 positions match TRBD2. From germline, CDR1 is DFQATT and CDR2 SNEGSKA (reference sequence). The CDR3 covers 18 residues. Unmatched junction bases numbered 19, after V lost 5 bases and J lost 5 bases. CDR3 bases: TGCAGTGCTTGCCACGTTCGACTAGCGGGGCCCGGAGAGGAGACCCAGTACTTC. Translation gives CSACHVRLAGPGEETQYF.

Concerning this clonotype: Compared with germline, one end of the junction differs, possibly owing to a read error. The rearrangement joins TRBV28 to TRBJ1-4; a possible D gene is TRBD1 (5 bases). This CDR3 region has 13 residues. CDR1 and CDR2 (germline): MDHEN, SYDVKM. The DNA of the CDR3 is TGTGCCAGCAGTTCGGCTGGGGGACGGACCCCCGAATTT. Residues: CASSSAGGRTPEF.

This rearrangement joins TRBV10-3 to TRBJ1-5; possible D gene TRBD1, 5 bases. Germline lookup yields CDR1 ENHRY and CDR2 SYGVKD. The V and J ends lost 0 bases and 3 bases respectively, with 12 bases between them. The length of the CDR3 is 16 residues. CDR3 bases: TGTGCCATCAGTGAGTCGGCAGGGAGGAACAATCAGCCCCAGCATTTT. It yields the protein CAISESAGRNNQPQHF.

The CDR3 DNA sequence: TGTGCCAGCAGCTTAGTTTCGGGACTAGCAGGCCACGAGCAGTACTTC. Encoded protein: CASSLVSGLAGHEQYF. The chain combines TRBV7-9 with TRBJ2-7; 9 positions match TRBD2. Germline CDR1 reads SEHNR; CDR2 reads FQNEAQ (reference sequence). With V trimmed by 1 base and J by 5 bases, 9 bases remained unmatched. The CDR3 is made up of 16 amino acids.

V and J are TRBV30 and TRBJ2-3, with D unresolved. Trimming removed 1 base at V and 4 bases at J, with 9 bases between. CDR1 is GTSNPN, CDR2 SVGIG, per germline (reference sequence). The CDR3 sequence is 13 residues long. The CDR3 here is CAWSGLDADTQYF. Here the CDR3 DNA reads TGTGCCTGGAGTGGGTTAGATGCAGATACGCAGTATTTT.

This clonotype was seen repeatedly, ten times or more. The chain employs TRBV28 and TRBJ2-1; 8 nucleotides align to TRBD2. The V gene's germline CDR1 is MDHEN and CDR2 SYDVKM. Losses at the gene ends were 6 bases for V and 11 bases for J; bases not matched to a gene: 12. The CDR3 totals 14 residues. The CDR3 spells CASSLGTSYRKQFF. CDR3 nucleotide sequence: TGTGCCAGCAGCCTCGGGACTAGTTATCGGAAGCAGTTCTTC.

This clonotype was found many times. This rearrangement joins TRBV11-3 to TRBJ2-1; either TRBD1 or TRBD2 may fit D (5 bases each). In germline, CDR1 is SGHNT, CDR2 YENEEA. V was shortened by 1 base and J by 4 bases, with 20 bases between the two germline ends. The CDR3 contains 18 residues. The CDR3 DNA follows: TGTGCCAGCAGCTTAGGGTATGGGTCGGGGCCACCATACAATGAGCAGTTCTTC. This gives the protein CASSLGYGSGPPYNEQFF.

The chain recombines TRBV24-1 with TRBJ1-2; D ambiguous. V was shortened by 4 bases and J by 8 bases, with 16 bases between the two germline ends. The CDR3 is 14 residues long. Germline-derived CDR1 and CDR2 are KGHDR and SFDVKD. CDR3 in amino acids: CATSDSRGVRGYTF. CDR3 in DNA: TGTGCCACCAGTGACTCCCGGGGAGTGCGAGGCTACACCTTC.

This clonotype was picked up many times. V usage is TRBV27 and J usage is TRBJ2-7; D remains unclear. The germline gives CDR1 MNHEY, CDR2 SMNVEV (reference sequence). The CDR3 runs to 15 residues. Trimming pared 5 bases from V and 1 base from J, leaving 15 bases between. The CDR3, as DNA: TGTGCCAGCAGTCCGATAGACTCACTTTCCTACGAGCAGTACTTC. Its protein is CASSPIDSLSYEQYF.

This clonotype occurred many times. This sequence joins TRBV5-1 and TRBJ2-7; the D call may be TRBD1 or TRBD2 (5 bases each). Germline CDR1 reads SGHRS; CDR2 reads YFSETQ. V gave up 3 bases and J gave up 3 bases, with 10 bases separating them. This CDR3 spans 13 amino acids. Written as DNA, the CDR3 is TGCGCCAGCAGCTCGACGGGGCACTACGAGCAGTACTTC. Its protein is CASSSTGHYEQYF.

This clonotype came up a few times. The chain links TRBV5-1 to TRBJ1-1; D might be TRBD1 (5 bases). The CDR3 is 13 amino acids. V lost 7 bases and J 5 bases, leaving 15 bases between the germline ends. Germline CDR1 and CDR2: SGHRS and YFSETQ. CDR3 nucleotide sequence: TGCGCCAGCGGACATGGATCAGTGACTGAAGCTTTCTTT. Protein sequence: CASGHGSVTEAFF.

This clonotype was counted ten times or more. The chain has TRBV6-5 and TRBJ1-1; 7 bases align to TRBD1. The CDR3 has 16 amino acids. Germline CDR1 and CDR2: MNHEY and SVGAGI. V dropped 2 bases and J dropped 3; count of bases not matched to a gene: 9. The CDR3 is CASSYETGRGDTEAFF. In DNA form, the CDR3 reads TGTGCCAGCAGTTACGAGACAGGGAGGGGGGACACTGAAGCTTTCTTT.

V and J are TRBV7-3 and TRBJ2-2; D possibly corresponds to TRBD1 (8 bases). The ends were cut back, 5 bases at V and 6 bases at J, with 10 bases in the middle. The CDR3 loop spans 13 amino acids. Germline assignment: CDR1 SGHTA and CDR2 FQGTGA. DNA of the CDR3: TGTGCCAGCAGCACAGGGGGGGCCGGGGAGCTGTTTTTT. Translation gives CASSTGGAGELFF.

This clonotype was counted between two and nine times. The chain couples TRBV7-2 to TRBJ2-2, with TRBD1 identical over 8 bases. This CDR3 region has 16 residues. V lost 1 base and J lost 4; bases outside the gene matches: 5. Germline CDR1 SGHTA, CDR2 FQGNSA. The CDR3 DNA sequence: TGTGCCAGCAGCTTAGATGGACAGGGACGCACCGGGGAGCTGTTTTTT. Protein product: CASSLDGQGRTGELFF.

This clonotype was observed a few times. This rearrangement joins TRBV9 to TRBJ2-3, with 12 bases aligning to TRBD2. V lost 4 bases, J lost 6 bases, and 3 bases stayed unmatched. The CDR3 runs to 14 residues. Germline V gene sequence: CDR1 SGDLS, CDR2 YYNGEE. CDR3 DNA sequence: TGTGCCAGCAGCCTTCTAGCGGGAGGGGATACGCAGTATTTT. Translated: CASSLLAGGDTQYF. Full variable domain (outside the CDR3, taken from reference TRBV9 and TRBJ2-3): DSGVTQTPKHLITATGQRVTLRCSPRSGDLSVYWYQQSLDQGLQFLIQYYNGEERAKGNILERFSAQQFPDLHSELNLSSLELGDSALYFCASSLLAGGDTQYFGPGTRLTVL.

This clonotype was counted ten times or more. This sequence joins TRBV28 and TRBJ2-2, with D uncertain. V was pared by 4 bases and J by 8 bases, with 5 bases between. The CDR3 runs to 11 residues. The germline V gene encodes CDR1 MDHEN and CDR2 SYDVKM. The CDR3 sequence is CASSSLGELFF. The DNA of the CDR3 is TGTGCCAGCAGTTCACTAGGGGAGCTGTTTTTT. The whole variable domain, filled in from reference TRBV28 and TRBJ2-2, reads DVKVTQSSRYLVKRTGEKVFLECVQDMDHENMFWYRQDPGLGLRLIYFSYDVKMKEKGDIPEGYSVSREKKERFSLILESASTNQTSMYLCASSSLGELFFGEGSRLTVL.

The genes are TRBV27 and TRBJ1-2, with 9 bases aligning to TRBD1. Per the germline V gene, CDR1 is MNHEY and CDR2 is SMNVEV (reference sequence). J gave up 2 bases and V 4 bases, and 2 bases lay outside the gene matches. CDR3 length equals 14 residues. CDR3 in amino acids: CASSWGTGNYGYTF. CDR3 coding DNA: TGTGCCAGCAGTTGGGGGACAGGGAACTATGGCTACACCTTC.

CDR3 nucleotide sequence: TGCGCCAGCAGCCAAGATTACAGCAGACGAAAAGAGACCCAGTACTTC. Translation: CASSQDYSRRKETQYF. The genes are TRBV4-3 and TRBJ2-5, with D hard to call. CDR1 LGHNA and CDR2 YSLEER come from the germline V gene. The CDR3 runs to 16 residues. The V gene lost 0 bases and the J gene lost 3 bases, with 14 bases spanning the gap.

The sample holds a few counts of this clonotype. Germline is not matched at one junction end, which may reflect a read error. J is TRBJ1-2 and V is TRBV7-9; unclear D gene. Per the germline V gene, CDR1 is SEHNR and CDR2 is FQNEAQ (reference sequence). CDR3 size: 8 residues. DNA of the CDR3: TGTGCCAGCAGCCGCGGGGCCTTC. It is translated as CASSRGAF.

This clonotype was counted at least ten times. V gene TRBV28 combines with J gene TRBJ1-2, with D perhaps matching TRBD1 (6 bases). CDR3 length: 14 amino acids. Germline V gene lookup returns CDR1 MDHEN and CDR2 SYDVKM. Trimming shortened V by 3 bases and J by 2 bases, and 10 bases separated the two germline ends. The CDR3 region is CASSLRQGNYGYTF. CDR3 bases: TGTGCCAGCAGTTTGAGGCAGGGGAACTATGGCTACACCTTC.

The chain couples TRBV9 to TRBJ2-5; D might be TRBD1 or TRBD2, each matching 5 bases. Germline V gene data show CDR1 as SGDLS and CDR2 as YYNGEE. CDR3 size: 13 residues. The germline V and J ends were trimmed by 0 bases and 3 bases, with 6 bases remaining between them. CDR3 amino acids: CASSVGGKETQYF. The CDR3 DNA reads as TGTGCCAGCAGCGTAGGGGGGAAAGAGACCCAGTACTTC.

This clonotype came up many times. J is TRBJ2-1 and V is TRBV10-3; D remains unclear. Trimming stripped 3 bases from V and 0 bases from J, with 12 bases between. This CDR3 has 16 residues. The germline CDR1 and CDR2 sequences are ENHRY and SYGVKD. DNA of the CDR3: TGTGCCATCAGTGACGGTGGGTCGAGCTCCTACAATGAGCAGTTCTTC. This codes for CAISDGGSSSYNEQFF.

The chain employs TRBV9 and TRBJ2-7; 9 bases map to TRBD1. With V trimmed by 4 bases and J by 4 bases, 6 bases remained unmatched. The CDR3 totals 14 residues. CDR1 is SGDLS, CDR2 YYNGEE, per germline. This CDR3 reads CASSPWDRDYEQYF. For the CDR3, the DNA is TGTGCCAGCAGCCCCTGGGACAGGGATTACGAGCAGTACTTC.

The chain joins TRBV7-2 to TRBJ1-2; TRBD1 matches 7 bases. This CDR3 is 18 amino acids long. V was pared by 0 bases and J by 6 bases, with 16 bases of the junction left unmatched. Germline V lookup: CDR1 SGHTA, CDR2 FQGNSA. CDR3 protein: CASSLAGGAYNRGDGYTF. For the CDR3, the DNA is TGTGCCAGCAGCTTAGCAGGGGGCGCCTATAATAGGGGAGATGGCTACACCTTC.